Below are 24 T cell receptor beta chains sequenced from a single sample in a study of blood T cell repertoires in COVID-19. TCRdb's table, derived via immunoSEQ multiplex PCR, lists solely in-frame clones and lacks some. The sample consists of around 250,000 clones, 86% of them appearing once. The source material was peripheral blood. These receptors originate from a man between 40 and 49 years old with active or convalescent COVID-19.

This rearrangement joins TRBV3-1 (or the pseudogene TRBV3-2) to TRBJ1-2; no clear D. Germline lookup yields CDR1 LGHDT and CDR2 YNNKEL (reference sequence). The germline V and J ends were trimmed by 1 base and 5 bases, with 5 bases remaining between them. CDR3 length: 12 residues. In nucleotides, the CDR3 is TGTGCCAGCAGCCAAGCGAGTTATGGCTACACCTTC. It encodes CASSQASYGYTF.

This rearrangement joins TRBV7-6 to TRBJ1-6; no clear D gene. Between the trimmed V and J ends, which lost 1 base and 9 bases, there was a span of 7 bases. The germline V gene has CDR1 SGHVS and CDR2 FNYEAQ. The CDR3 sequence is 13 residues long. CDR3 in amino acids: CASSLGSSSPLHF. CDR3 DNA: TGTGCCAGCAGCTTAGGGTCCAGTTCACCCCTCCACTTT.

The chain is built from TRBV28 and TRBJ1-5, with D possibly being TRBD1 (6 bases). Trimming removed 1 base from V and 5 bases from J, with 9 bases in between. CDR3 length: 14 residues. The germline V gene encodes CDR1 MDHEN and CDR2 SYDVKM. The CDR3 DNA follows: TGTGCCAGCAGTTTATCGTGGGGGCATCAGCCCCAGCATTTT. Residues: CASSLSWGHQPQHF. Variable domain in full (rest from reference TRBV28 and TRBJ1-5): DVKVTQSSRYLVKRTGEKVFLECVQDMDHENMFWYRQDPGLGLRLIYFSYDVKMKEKGDIPEGYSVSREKKERFSLILESASTNQTSMYLCASSLSWGHQPQHFGDGTRLSIL.

This sequence joins TRBV30 and TRBJ1-2; 7 bases are a match to TRBD1. CDR3 length equals 13 residues. Germline V CDR1 and CDR2: GTSNPN, SVGIG (reference sequence). V lost 2 bases and J lost 7; bases outside the gene matches: 7. CDR3 in DNA: TGTGCCTGGAGTCCCGACAGGGTTGGTGGCTACACCTTC. Amino acids: CAWSPDRVGGYTF.

The rearrangement links TRBV6-5 to TRBJ2-3; TRBD2 matches at 8 bases. The CDR3 extends over 13 amino acids. V lost 6 bases to trimming and J lost 6 bases; unmatched junction nucleotides: 5. CDR1 is MNHEY and CDR2 is SVGAGI in the germline V gene. As DNA, the CDR3 is TGTGCCAGCAGAAGGACTAGCCTGGATACGCAGTATTTT. This sequence encodes CASRRTSLDTQYF.

This chain joins TRBV24-1 and TRBJ2-4; 7 bases are a match to TRBD1. Germline V gives CDR1 KGHDR, CDR2 SFDVKD. CDR3 length: 14 residues. V lost 9 bases and J lost 1; bases outside the gene matches: 5. The CDR3 coding sequence is TGTGCCACCCAGGGGGAAGGGGCCAAAAACATTCAGTACTTC. As protein: CATQGEGAKNIQYF.

The chain has TRBV7-2 and TRBJ2-2; 7 positions match TRBD2. V lost 3 bases to trimming and J lost 1 base; unmatched junction nucleotides: 5. The germline CDR1 and CDR2 sequences are SGHTA and FQGNSA. The CDR3 covers 16 residues. CDR3 sequence: CASSFVGGKNTGELFF. CDR3 DNA sequence: TGTGCCAGCAGCTTCGTGGGGGGGAAGAACACCGGGGAGCTGTTTTTT.

This chain uses TRBV7-9 with TRBJ2-1, with 9 nucleotides matching TRBD1. This CDR3 is built from 16 residues. V lost 1 base to trimming and J lost 8 bases; unmatched junction nucleotides: 9. Germline CDR1 and CDR2: SEHNR and FQNEAQ (reference sequence). The CDR3 spells CASSLVGQGKDDEQFF. The CDR3 DNA follows: TGTGCCAGCAGCTTAGTGGGACAGGGCAAAGATGATGAGCAGTTCTTC. Full variable domain (remainder filled in from reference TRBV7-9 and TRBJ2-1): DTGVSQNPRHKITKRGQNVTFRCDPISEHNRLYWYRQTLGQGPEFLTYFQNEAQLEKSRLLSDRFSAERPKGSFSTLEIQRTEQGDSAMYLCASSLVGQGKDDEQFFGPGTRLTVL.

The chain couples TRBV25-1 to TRBJ2-7, with 7 bases identical to TRBD2. In germline, CDR1 is MGHDK, CDR2 SYGVNS. The trim removed 0 bases at V and 0 bases at J, leaving 8 bases unmatched. The CDR3 length is 17 residues. The CDR3 nucleotides read TGTGCCAGCAGTGAATATCGGCTAGCGGTAGGCTCCTACGAGCAGTACTTC. It translates to CASSEYRLAVGSYEQYF.

This clone was seen a single time. Within the sample, other DNA sequences also encode this same CDR3. The chain couples TRBV12-3 or TRBV12-4 to TRBJ2-1; no definite D call. V was shortened by 5 bases and J by 6 bases, with 5 bases between the two germline ends. The CDR3 extends over 11 amino acids. The CDR3 reads CASSPLNEQFF. The CDR3 region has the DNA TGTGCCAGCAGTCCCCTCAATGAGCAGTTCTTC.

CDR3 loop: CSVEGPTGGYTEAFF. CDR3 in DNA: TGCAGCGTTGAGGGTCCCACAGGGGGATACACTGAAGCTTTCTTT. The V call is TRBV29-1, the J call TRBJ1-1; 8 bases agree with TRBD1. The length of the CDR3 is 15 residues. Trimming removed 3 bases from V and 3 bases from J; junction bases left unmatched: 9. The germline gives CDR1 SQVTM, CDR2 ANQGSEA.

The rearrangement joins TRBV19 to TRBJ2-7; D gene unclear. V lost 3 bases and J 1 base, leaving 7 bases between the germline ends. Germline V gene data show CDR1 as LNHDA and CDR2 as SQIVND (reference sequence). CDR3 size: 13 residues. The CDR3 sequence is CASSISRSYEQYF. The CDR3 DNA follows: TGTGCCAGTAGTATTAGCAGATCCTACGAGCAGTACTTC. The whole variable domain, filled in from reference TRBV19 and TRBJ2-7, reads DGGITQSPKYLFRKEGQNVTLSCEQNLNHDAMYWYRQDPGQGLRLIYYSQIVNDFQKGDIAEGYSVSREKKESFPLTVTSAQKNPTAFYLCASSISRSYEQYFGPGTRLTVT.

The chain links TRBV29-1 to TRBJ2-3, with D possibly being TRBD1 (6 bases). CDR1 and CDR2 from the germline V gene are SQVTM and ANQGSEA. The V end lost 5 bases, the J end lost 1 base, and 13 bases lay between the germline ends. The CDR3 sequence is 14 residues long. DNA for the CDR3: TGCAGCGTTAAGGACACAGGGCGCACAGATACGCAGTATTTT. It codes for CSVKDTGRTDTQYF.

The genes are TRBV10-3 and TRBJ1-4, with TRBD1 identical over 8 bases. The V gene's germline CDR1 is ENHRY and CDR2 SYGVKD. The CDR3 contains 15 residues. Trimming cost V 6 bases and J 7 bases; bases outside gene matches: 10. The CDR3 nucleotides read TGTGCCATCAGGGACCCGGGGACAGGTGGTGAAAAACTGTTTTTT. This encodes CAIRDPGTGGEKLFF.

The V and J genes are TRBV4-2 and TRBJ1-2; 8 positions agree with TRBD1. Germline CDR1 LGHNA, CDR2 YNFKEQ. The trim removed 2 bases at V and 6 bases at J, leaving 5 bases unmatched. The CDR3 runs to 14 residues. CDR3 DNA: TGTGCCAGCAGCCAATCGGGGACAGGCGATGGCTACACCTTC. Translating it yields CASSQSGTGDGYTF.

The rearrangement uses TRBV4-2 and TRBJ1-6; D unclear. V was shortened by 0 bases and J by 9 bases, with 3 bases between the two germline ends. This CDR3 region has 12 residues. The germline V gene encodes CDR1 LGHNA and CDR2 YNFKEQ. CDR3 nucleotide sequence: TGTGCCAGCAGCCAAGATCGTTCACCCCTCCACTTT. Amino acids: CASSQDRSPLHF.

J is TRBJ2-3 and V is TRBV4-1, with 9 nucleotides matching TRBD2. Trimming at V came to 5 bases and at J to 2 bases, leaving 2 bases not matched to a gene. Germline V gives CDR1 MGHRA, CDR2 YSYEKL. This CDR3 is 14 amino acids long. Here the CDR3 DNA reads TGCGCCAGCAGCGTAGCGGGAGCCACAGATACGCAGTATTTT. Protein: CASSVAGATDTQYF.

This chain joins TRBV25-1 and TRBJ1-1; D gene ambiguous. The CDR3 contains 12 residues. With 3 bases removed from V and 6 bases from J, the gap between germline ends came to 8 bases. Germline-derived CDR1 and CDR2 are MGHDK and SYGVNS. CDR3 amino acids: CASSDQASEAFF. CDR3 bases: TGTGCCAGCAGTGACCAGGCGTCTGAAGCTTTCTTT.

This rearrangement joins TRBV11-3 to TRBJ1-5, with D tentatively TRBD1 (5 bases). V was trimmed by 9 bases and J by 5 bases, leaving 11 bases between them. The CDR3 has 12 residues. Germline V lookup: CDR1 SGHNT, CDR2 YENEEA. CDR3 sequence (DNA): TGTGCCAGGCAGGGAGGCTATCAGCCCCAGCATTTT. The encoded protein is CARQGGYQPQHF.

The chain uses TRBV30 and TRBJ1-6, with a tentative D call TRBD1 (6 bases). Per the germline V gene, CDR1 is GTSNPN and CDR2 is SVGIG (reference sequence). The length of the CDR3 is 15 residues. V lost 3 bases and J 2 bases, leaving 11 bases between the germline ends. The CDR3 reads CAWSARGTYNSPLHF. The DNA of the CDR3 is TGTGCCTGGAGCGCCAGGGGTACCTATAATTCACCCCTCCACTTT.

This clone was seen once. This chain connects TRBV10-3 to TRBJ2-1; 9 nucleotides match TRBD2. Germline-derived CDR1 and CDR2 are ENHRY and SYGVKD. Losses at the gene ends were 4 bases for V and 0 bases for J; bases not matched to a gene: 7. The CDR3 length is 17 residues. The chain's CDR3 is CAISGHSGGSSYNEQFF. The CDR3 region has the DNA TGTGCCATCAGTGGCCATAGCGGGGGTAGCTCCTACAATGAGCAGTTCTTC.

The chain couples TRBV27 to TRBJ1-2, with unresolved D. Per germline, CDR1 MNHEY and CDR2 SMNVEV (reference sequence). Trimming stripped 11 bases from V and 0 bases from J, with 7 bases between. This CDR3 is 11 amino acids long. The CDR3, as DNA: TGTGCCGCCCGGTCTAACTATGGCTACACCTTC. This sequence encodes CAARSNYGYTF.

The rearrangement uses TRBV7-6 and TRBJ2-1; D may be TRBD1 (7 bases). V lost 1 base and J 8 bases, leaving 21 bases between the germline ends. This CDR3 contains 17 residues. Per the germline V gene, CDR1 is SGHVS and CDR2 is FNYEAQ. CDR3 in DNA: TGTGCCAGCAGCTTAGGATTTACCGGGACCAGGGGGGATGAGCAGTTCTTC. It encodes CASSLGFTGTRGDEQFF. Together with reference TRBV7-6 and TRBJ2-1, the CDR3 gives the full variable domain: GAGVSQSPRYKVTKRGQDVALRCDPISGHVSLYWYRQALGQGPEFLTYFNYEAQQDKSGLPNDRFSAERPEGSISTLTIQRTEQRDSAMYRCASSLGFTGTRGDEQFFGPGTRLTVL.

The J gene is TRBJ2-3, the V gene TRBV3-1 (or the pseudogene TRBV3-2), with a weak D call TRBD2 (5 bases). CDR1 is LGHDT, CDR2 YNNKEL, per germline (reference sequence). The ends were cut back, 2 bases at V and 10 bases at J, with 13 bases in the middle. This CDR3 is 13 amino acids long. The CDR3 DNA reads TGTGCCAGCAGCCAATCTAGAACGGAGGCGCAGTATTTT. Protein: CASSQSRTEAQYF.